The T cell receptor beta chain described here comes from a study of cytomegalovirus exposure and HLA in healthy donors. General study points: Most likely, a cluster of highly shared sequence variants arose as a sequencing artifact. It was assumed in the presence/absence analyses that sequencing depth was roughly uniform across donors. Later analysis placed DRB1 highest and HLA-C lowest in TCR association rates, which differed by HLA locus.

This clone has only one observation. Its antigen is unidentified. The PCR had 60 Vbeta and 13 Jbeta primers. Assay: immunoSEQ multiplex PCR; the TCRdb copy retains only in-frame clones and omits some. Of roughly 200,000 clones in the sample, about three quarters are singletons; the top ten hold more than 5%. Germline V CDR1 and CDR2: SGHNT, YENEEA. The CDR3 contains 14 residues. J was trimmed by 2 bases and V by 8 bases; bases with no gene match: 5. The material sequenced was PBMCs. The origin of this receptor is a man aged 35 to 55 in good health and CMV-seronegative. The chain is built from TRBV11-3 and TRBJ2-1, with 8 nucleotides matching TRBD2. In nucleotides, the CDR3 is TGTGCCAGCGGATTAGCGGGGACCTACAATGAGCAGTTCTTC. Amino acids: CASGLAGTYNEQFF. The full variable domain, its missing parts supplied by reference TRBV11-3 and TRBJ2-1, is EAGVVQSPRYKIIEKKQPVAFWCNPISGHNTLYWYLQNLGQGPELLIRYENEEAVDDSQLPKDRFSAERLKGVDSTLKIQPAELGDSAVYLCASGLAGTYNEQFFGPGTRLTVL.